The present TCR beta chain was sequenced within a study of blood T cell repertoires in COVID-19. About the research overall: Collection of acute and convalescent COVID-19 samples took place in the United States, Italy and Spain. Sources were T cells, B-cell-depleted T cells, or PBMCs; the material itself was cDNA or gDNA.

Original processing methods: By means of reference gene primer amplification, nucleated cell counts were estimated. Sequencing used immunoSEQ multiplex PCR; TCRdb keeps in-frame clones, though not all of them. V and J calls and clone size are copied from that table; D and trimming were computed from the DNA. This table holds roughly 100,000 clones, roughly 80% found once. This CDR3 region has 20 residues. The V gene end was trimmed by 0 bases and the J gene end by 0 bases; junction bases not matched to a gene: 12. CDR1 is SGDLS, CDR2 YYNGEE, per germline. The source material was peripheral blood. The clonotype comes from a woman aged 80 or over with acute or convalescent COVID-19. The V and J genes are TRBV9 and TRBJ2-3; TRBD2 matches at 11 bases. The CDR3 reads CASSVGASGGFLTSTDTQYF. For the CDR3, the DNA is TGTGCCAGCAGCGTAGGGGCTAGCGGGGGGTTTCTTACTAGCACAGATACGCAGTATTTT.